The clone carrying this T cell receptor (beta chain) showed up just a few times. Its cognate antigen is unknown. Clones were read by immunoSEQ multiplex PCR, and TCRdb kept only the in-frame ones, dropping some. The table records tens of thousands of clones, approximately 91% of them present only once. The data belong to a study of T cell responses to AZD1222 COVID-19 vaccine. Study at large: Second-dose timings of about 4 or about 12 weeks were pooled.

Study observations and caveats: Scientists sampled the repertoires only once the peak T cell response had passed. Spike-wide vaccine-associated CD4 TCRs dominated at 160-218 and 743-854. White British people made up most donors, females outnumbered males, and clonal diversity was possibly underestimated.

V shed 6 bases, J shed 4 bases, and the junction held 6 bases outside the gene matches. The germline V gene encodes CDR1 MDHEN and CDR2 SYDVKM. This CDR3 contains 13 residues. The TCR comes from an adult in good health. The chain links TRBV28 to TRBJ2-7; TRBD2 matches 7 bases. This sample comprised peripheral blood, obtained on day 0 of AZD1222 vaccination. CDR3 amino acids: CASSPTSLYEQYF. CDR3 bases: TGTGCCAGCAGCCCGACTAGCCTATACGAGCAGTACTTC.